This TCR beta chain was identified in a study of beta chain features in type 1 diabetes. About the study: Across the samples, some 99 million sorted cells were examined in total.

The authors reverse transcribed all of the isolated RNA, so sequencing captured expressed TCRB transcripts. The repertoire was sequenced with immunoSEQ multiplex PCR; TCRdb's copy has only in-frame clones and lacks some. The sample records 250,000 to 350,000 clones, over 12% being singletons. Comments on this clone: Its antigen is as yet unknown.

The CDR3 length is 11 residues. Per germline, CDR1 SNHLY and CDR2 FYNNEI. V dropped 10 bases and J dropped 8 bases, with 11 bases sitting between them. Study-wide results and limits: Researchers could not determine here whether HLA type influences TCRB rearrangement. Equally in patients and controls, PCR might preferentially amplify shorter templates. People with Type 1 diabetes carried modestly yet significantly shorter TCRB CDR3s in all four CD4+ subsets.

The sequencing input was naive CD4+ T cells from blood. This receptor was taken from a man between 18 and 29 years old with type 1 diabetes. The chain uses TRBV2 and TRBJ1-4; the D is unclear. CDR3: CATEAGEKLFF. The CDR3 DNA follows: TGTGCCACCGAGGCGGGGGAAAAACTGTTTTTT.